This paragraph covers one T cell receptor beta chain sequence. This clone was detected many times. Its antigen is currently not known. Since the receptor is from a mouse, mouse gene names and germline sequences apply. The CDR3 end is not reached by the read, which stops 4 residues before it; the germline J gene fills it in. The library relied on the immunoSEQ multiplex PCR assay. RNA was extracted from all samples and reverse transcribed into cDNA as template for TCR sequencing. SuperScript III was used to make first-strand cDNA, primed with a 2:1 mix of oligo-dT and random hexamers. A synthetic immune receptor repertoire was used to assess amplification bias, and residual bias was removed computationally. Libraries were sequenced on Illumina HiSeq with 60 bp reads covering the CDR3, read from J toward V. The authors processed their data as follows. Raw reads were preprocessed for error removal, and CDR3 was defined according to IMGT conventions as running from the conserved cysteine to phenylalanine. Clonality was calculated as 1 minus Shannon entropy normalized by log2 of the number of productive unique TCRs. Scalp TCRbeta sequences were cross-referenced with sorted blood CD4 and CD8 repertoires so that the CD4 or CD8 identity of scalp clones could be inferred. Imported from immuneACCESS, the table was reduced by TCRdb to in-frame sequences with V and J called. These copies leave out some clones; in studies compared against another copy, an unresolved V gene accounts for under half, and the cause of the remainder is not known. D and trimming come from the DNA, and the V and J calls and clone size come from that table. The sample has approximately 2,000 clones on record, with no singletons. The ten largest clones represent roughly 44% of the sample.

The sample originates from a study of CD8+ T cells in alopecia areata listed by TCRdb under 2018. Some background on the complete study: Skin from C3H/HeJ donors aged roughly 6-13 months with spontaneous alopecia was grafted onto female C3H/HeJ recipients aged roughly 6-10 weeks. RNA was extracted with the PAXgene miRNA kit for fixed scalp, the miRNeasy kit for PBMCs, and the RNeasy kit for mouse skin. Amplification of TCRbeta CDR3 regions was done by immunoSEQ multiplex PCR using 35 Vbeta forward primers and 13 Jbeta reverse primers. Scalp tissue and sorted CD4+ and CD8+ peripheral blood T cells from patchy and totalis/universalis alopecia areata patients and from healthy controls were covered by human TCRbeta sequencing. High-throughput TCRbeta sequencing was used to examine T cell clonal expansion in alopecia areata in both the C3H/HeJ mouse model and human patients. Clonality in the scalp was compared among normal scalp (n=4), patchy alopecia areata scalp (n=8), and alopecia totalis/universalis scalp (n=8).

Cells from pooled mouse cutaneous lymph nodes were stained for CD4, CD8alpha, NKG2D, NKG2ACE and other markers and then sorted on a BD Influx. The CDR3 contains 19 residues, cysteine and phenylalanine counted. The 45 bases shown cover part of the CDR3, and their frame starts at base 1. Based on the germline V gene, the CDR1 and CDR2 sequences are SGHSN and HYEKVE. Trimming removed 2 bases from V and 4 bases from J; the gene matches leave 16 bases unexplained. Results and caveats for the whole study, not just this receptor: Shared TCR sequences between patients were less evident than in mice, which may be partly attributable to HLA diversity in the patient population. Compared with normal scalp, lesional scalp had higher clonality and more expanded CD8+ clones, particularly in alopecia totalis/universalis, a pattern that suggests antigenic drive. Unlike mouse skin, where gammadelta T cells dominate, normal human skin contains resident alphabeta T cells that get sequenced too, which complicates analysis of the scalp TCR repertoire.

The chain employs TRBV12-1 and TRBJ2-2; TRBD2 fits 9 bases in the junction. Material for sequencing was CD8+ T cells sorted from a lymph node. This TCR was sampled from a C3H/HeJ mouse with alopecia areata. Mice from this strain have the MHC haplotype H2-k. The CDR3 bases that were read are TGTGCCAGCTCTCCCCAGTCCTGGTTGGGGGGGCGCCCCACCGGG. It translates as CASSPQSWLGGRPTG. The full CDR3 protein is CASSPQSWLGGRPTGQLYF. The entire variable domain, with the stretches around the CDR3 drawn from the reference TRBV12-1 and TRBJ2-2 proteins, is DSGVVQSPRHIIKEKGGRSVLTCIPISGHSNVVWYQQTLGKELKFLIQHYEKVERDKGFLPSRFSVQQFDDYHSEMNMSALELEDSAMYFCASSPQSWLGGRPTGQLYFGEGSKLTVL.